Shown below are 32 T cell receptor beta chains from a single sample sequenced in a study of blood T cell repertoires in COVID-19. TCRdb's table, derived via immunoSEQ multiplex PCR, lists solely in-frame clones and lacks some. The table shows over 300,000 clones, with approximately 82% occurring only once. Sequencing was performed on peripheral blood. Every receptor here comes from a woman between 45 and 60 years old with acute or convalescent COVID-19.

The V and J genes are TRBV7-8 and TRBJ2-3, with 9 nucleotides matching TRBD2. V shed 6 bases and J 4 bases; nucleotides not matched to a gene: 14. CDR1 is SGHVS and CDR2 is FQNEAQ in the germline V gene. This CDR3 is built from 17 residues. The CDR3 sequence is CASSPTLLAGGADTQYF. CDR3 DNA sequence: TGTGCCAGCAGTCCCACCTTACTCGCGGGGGGGGCAGATACGCAGTATTTT.

V gene TRBV29-1 combines with J gene TRBJ2-3; D is unresolved. This CDR3 contains 12 residues. Germline V gives CDR1 SQVTM, CDR2 ANQGSEA. V lost 2 bases and J 3 bases, leaving 6 bases between the germline ends. For the CDR3, the DNA is TGCAGCGTTGAACTTCGTACAGATACGCAGTATTTT. It encodes CSVELRTDTQYF.

The chain joins TRBV30 to TRBJ1-5, with D perhaps TRBD1 (5 bases). There are 14 residues in the CDR3. The germline V gene encodes CDR1 GTSNPN and CDR2 SVGIG (reference sequence). The V end lost 2 bases, the J end lost 1 base, and 9 bases lay between the germline ends. The CDR3 DNA follows: TGTGCCTGGAGTACACAGGCAAGCAATCAGCCCCAGCATTTT. This sequence encodes CAWSTQASNQPQHF.

V gene TRBV6-5 combines with J gene TRBJ2-1; 10 nucleotides match TRBD2. This CDR3 has 13 amino acids. Losses at the gene ends were 9 bases for V and 8 bases for J; bases not matched to a gene: 7. Per germline, CDR1 MNHEY and CDR2 SVGAGI. DNA of the CDR3: TGTGCCAGTCACGAGCGGGGGGGGGATGAGCAGTTCTTC. Its translation is CASHERGGDEQFF.

This clone was found a few times. The V call is TRBV2, the J call TRBJ1-4, with 8 bases matching TRBD1. Germline CDR1 reads SNHLY; CDR2 reads FYNNEI. The CDR3 is 17 amino acids. J was trimmed by 8 bases and V by 2 bases; bases with no gene match: 13. This CDR3 is CASSETSYGTGSEKLFF. The CDR3 region has the DNA TGTGCCAGCAGTGAAACATCTTACGGGACAGGTAGCGAAAAACTGTTTTTT.

The chain uses TRBV10-1 and TRBJ2-1, with D possibly TRBD2 on 6 matching bases. V was clipped by 0 bases and J by 0 bases, with 9 bases between them. Germline assignment: CDR1 WNHNN and CDR2 SYGVQD (reference sequence). CDR3 length: 16 residues. The CDR3 DNA follows: TGCGCCAGCAGTGAGTCGGGCGGGACCTCCTACAATGAGCAGTTCTTC. This codes for CASSESGGTSYNEQFF.

The chain has TRBV11-2 and TRBJ2-3, with TRBD2 matching over 9 bases. The junction had 8 bases not matched to a gene; V was cut back by 2 bases and J by 5 bases. The CDR3 sequence is 16 residues long. The germline CDR1 and CDR2 sequences are SGHAT and FQNNGV. CDR3 DNA sequence: TGTGCCAGCAGCTTACTTGCGGGGGGGCCAAGAGATACGCAGTATTTT. Amino acid sequence: CASSLLAGGPRDTQYF.

J is TRBJ1-1 and V is TRBV2, with TRBD1 matching 10 bases. The germline gives CDR1 SNHLY, CDR2 FYNNEI. V was pared by 5 bases and J by 1 base, with 4 bases of the junction left unmatched. The CDR3 totals 15 residues. CDR3 nucleotide sequence: TGTGCCAGCAGTAGGACAGGGGGTGAGAACACTGAAGCTTTCTTT. This translates into CASSRTGGENTEAFF.

The CDR3: CASSVNRGGYGYTF. Written as DNA, the CDR3 is TGTGCCAGCAGCGTCAACAGGGGAGGCTATGGCTACACCTTC. The chain has TRBV7-2 and TRBJ1-2, with 7 nucleotides matching TRBD1. V was clipped by 5 bases and J by 4 bases; unmatched bases: 7. The CDR3 loop spans 14 amino acids. In germline, CDR1 is SGHTA, CDR2 FQGNSA. Combining the CDR3 with reference TRBV7-2 and TRBJ1-2 gives the whole variable domain GAGVSQSPSNKVTEKGKDVELRCDPISGHTALYWYRQSLGQGLEFLIYFQGNSAPDKSGLPSDRFSAERTGGSVSTLTIQRTQQEDSAVYLCASSVNRGGYGYTFGSGTRLTVV.

This rearrangement joins TRBV7-6 to TRBJ2-3, with 12 bases that match TRBD2. Germline V lookup: CDR1 SGHVS, CDR2 FNYEAQ. The J segment lost 4 bases and the V segment lost 5 bases, leaving 7 bases of the junction unmatched. The CDR3 consists of 16 residues. DNA for the CDR3: TGTGCCAGCAGCCCTTGGACTAGCGGGAACGCAGATACGCAGTATTTT. Translating gives CASSPWTSGNADTQYF.

The J gene is TRBJ1-1, the V gene TRBV10-1; no clear D. This CDR3 contains 13 residues. Trimming took off 6 bases at V and 1 base at J, with 9 bases between the two ends. Germline CDR1 reads WNHNN; CDR2 reads SYGVQD (reference sequence). This CDR3 is CASRPRANTEAFF. DNA of the CDR3: TGCGCCAGCAGACCGAGGGCGAACACTGAAGCTTTCTTT.

V gene TRBV7-2 combines with J gene TRBJ1-1; 10 nucleotides line up with TRBD1. J gave up 2 bases and V 1 base, and 4 bases lay outside the gene matches. CDR3 length: 16 amino acids. Germline CDR1 and CDR2: SGHTA and FQGNSA. CDR3 coding DNA: TGTGCCAGCAGCTTAGGCGGGACAGGGGAAAACACTGAAGCTTTCTTT. Protein sequence: CASSLGGTGENTEAFF.

The genes are TRBV6-5 and TRBJ1-2, with 8 nucleotides matching TRBD1. Trimming took 5 bases from V and 4 from J; bases not matched to a gene: 6. Germline V gives CDR1 MNHEY, CDR2 SVGAGI. The CDR3 has 14 residues. This CDR3 reads CASSNRGVVYGYTF. In DNA form, the CDR3 reads TGTGCCAGCAGTAACAGGGGGGTAGTCTATGGCTACACCTTC.

The chain's CDR3 is CASSPPGTSDEQFF. Written as DNA, the CDR3 is TGTGCCAGCAGTCCCCCCGGGACTAGCGATGAGCAGTTCTTC. J is TRBJ2-1 and V is TRBV6-5; 10 bases match TRBD2. Trimming removed 5 bases from V and 8 bases from J; junction bases left unmatched: 6. The CDR3 loop spans 14 amino acids. The germline gives CDR1 MNHEY, CDR2 SVGAGI.

The V gene is TRBV24-1, the J gene TRBJ2-1; 9 nucleotides align to TRBD1. CDR3 length: 11 residues. Trimming at V came to 9 bases and at J to 7 bases, leaving 0 bases not matched to a gene. CDR1 KGHDR and CDR2 SFDVKD come from the germline V gene. Here the CDR3 reads CATDRGNEQFF. In DNA form, the CDR3 reads TGTGCCACCGACAGGGGGAATGAGCAGTTCTTC.

Details on this clone: The sample contains more than one DNA sequence encoding this CDR3. The V gene is TRBV5-1, the J gene TRBJ1-6; 11 nucleotides line up with TRBD1. This CDR3 contains 14 residues. Per germline, CDR1 SGHRS and CDR2 YFSETQ. V dropped 2 bases and J dropped 10; count of bases not matched to a gene: 2. CDR3 in amino acids: CASSFGTGGSPLHF. The CDR3 DNA reads TGCGCCAGCAGCTTCGGGACAGGGGGGTCACCCCTCCACTTT.

This chain connects TRBV2 to TRBJ1-4; 10 bases match TRBD1. The J segment lost 10 bases and the V segment lost 8 bases, leaving 4 bases of the junction unmatched. This CDR3 has 12 amino acids. In germline, CDR1 is SNHLY, CDR2 FYNNEI. CDR3 in amino acids: CASRQGARKLFF. The CDR3 coding sequence is TGTGCCAGCCGACAGGGGGCCAGAAAACTGTTTTTT.

The J gene is TRBJ1-4, the V gene TRBV5-1; 9 bases agree with TRBD1. CDR1 is SGHRS, CDR2 YFSETQ, per germline. V trimming: 2 bases; J trimming: 0 bases; junction bases outside the gene matches: 8. The CDR3 totals 18 residues. The CDR3 here is CASSLTGTGFATNEKLFF. As DNA, the CDR3 is TGCGCCAGCAGCTTAACCGGGACAGGGTTTGCAACTAATGAAAAACTGTTTTTT.

V gene TRBV30 combines with J gene TRBJ1-1; the match to TRBD1 covers 8 bases. The junction had 7 bases not matched to a gene; V was cut back by 5 bases and J by 11 bases. The CDR3 runs 11 residues. Germline V gene lookup returns CDR1 GTSNPN and CDR2 SVGIG (reference sequence). In nucleotides, the CDR3 is TGTGCCTGGGACAGGGGTTCGGTCGCTTTCTTT. This translates into CAWDRGSVAFF.

V is TRBV9 and J is TRBJ2-7; the D gene is possibly TRBD2 (5 bases). This CDR3 has 12 amino acids. V lost 3 bases and J lost 7, with 11 bases in between. Germline CDR1 and CDR2: SGDLS and YYNGEE. DNA for the CDR3: TGTGCCAGCAGCGGTACCGGAGGAGAGCAGTACGTC. Its protein is CASSGTGGEQYV.

The chain links TRBV6-5 to TRBJ1-4; the D is unclear. Germline V gene data show CDR1 as MNHEY and CDR2 as SVGAGI. V lost 5 bases and J 3 bases, leaving 10 bases between the germline ends. The CDR3 extends over 14 amino acids. The CDR3 loop reads CASSRARSNEKLFF. In DNA form, the CDR3 reads TGTGCCAGCAGTAGAGCCCGATCTAATGAAAAACTGTTTTTT.

This clone was seen only once. The chain carries TRBV3-1 (or the pseudogene TRBV3-2) and TRBJ2-5; 9 bases agree with TRBD2. This CDR3 has 15 amino acids. Germline CDR1 reads LGHDT; CDR2 reads YNNKEL (reference sequence). The trim removed 3 bases at V and 4 bases at J, leaving 6 bases unmatched. This chain's CDR3 is CASSHGGGAAETQYF. The CDR3 nucleotides are TGTGCCAGCAGCCATGGCGGGGGGGCTGCAGAGACCCAGTACTTC.

The rearrangement links TRBV6-5 to TRBJ1-5, with TRBD1 matching over 7 bases. The CDR3 loop spans 14 amino acids. The J segment lost 6 bases and the V segment lost 6 bases, leaving 8 bases of the junction unmatched. Germline assignment: CDR1 MNHEY and CDR2 SVGAGI. The CDR3 coding sequence is TGTGCCAGCAGCCAAGACAGGGCTACTCAGCCCCAGCATTTT. Protein product: CASSQDRATQPQHF.

V is TRBV6-6 and J is TRBJ1-5, with 10 positions matching TRBD1. J gave up 4 bases and V 1 base, and 1 base lay outside the gene matches. CDR1 MNHNY and CDR2 SVGAGI come from the germline V gene (reference sequence). The CDR3 extends over 15 amino acids. The CDR3 region is CASSYWDRGNQPQHF. The DNA of the CDR3 is TGTGCCAGCAGTTACTGGGACAGGGGTAATCAGCCCCAGCATTTT.

The V and J genes are TRBV7-9 and TRBJ2-3, with D possibly matching TRBD2 (5 bases). V was clipped by 4 bases and J by 4 bases, with 9 bases between them. Germline CDR1 SEHNR, CDR2 FQNEAQ (reference sequence). The CDR3 sequence is 13 residues long. CDR3 in amino acids: CASSWMRADTQYF. The CDR3 DNA is TGTGCCAGCAGCTGGATGAGGGCAGATACGCAGTATTTT.

The V gene is TRBV5-3, the J gene TRBJ2-1; 15 nucleotides agree with TRBD2. TRBV5-3 has ORF status, its function being uncertain. The CDR3 totals 18 residues. With 8 bases clipped from V and 2 bases from J, the junction kept 11 bases outside the gene matches. The CDR3 DNA is TGTGCCAGTTCAGCGGGACTAGCGGGGGGTCTAACCTACAATGAGCAGTTCTTC. As protein: CASSAGLAGGLTYNEQFF.

V is TRBV30 and J is TRBJ1-1; D is uncertain. V was cut by 5 bases and J by 7 bases, with 11 bases left in between. Germline V gene lookup returns CDR1 GTSNPN and CDR2 SVGIG (reference sequence). The CDR3 length is 11 residues. DNA for the CDR3: TGTGCCTGGGGGGAGGTAGGTGAAGCTTTCTTT. This translates into CAWGEVGEAFF.

This clone was observed a single time. The rearrangement links TRBV6-5 to TRBJ1-5, with 8 bases lining up with TRBD1. The CDR3 sequence is 14 residues long. V was clipped by 8 bases and J by 4 bases; unmatched bases: 7. Germline V gives CDR1 MNHEY, CDR2 SVGAGI. CDR3 in DNA: TGTGCCAGCGTTGGGACAGGCACAAATCAGCCCCAGCATTTT. Protein: CASVGTGTNQPQHF.

V is TRBV7-8 and J is TRBJ2-1; 7 bases align to TRBD1. Germline values: CDR1 SGHVS, CDR2 FQNEAQ. V lost 5 bases, J lost 9 bases, and 13 bases stayed unmatched. CDR3 length: 15 amino acids. CDR3 region: CASSQMTGRGGEQFF. The CDR3 DNA follows: TGTGCCAGCAGCCAAATGACAGGGCGTGGAGGTGAGCAGTTCTTC.

The rearrangement links TRBV29-1 to TRBJ1-2; the D gene is possibly TRBD1 (5 bases). The CDR3 extends over 11 amino acids. The germline gives CDR1 SQVTM, CDR2 ANQGSEA. V lost 5 bases, J lost 7 bases, and 11 bases lay in between. CDR3 region: CSVSGRSGYTF. CDR3 bases: TGCAGCGTTTCAGGGCGGTCTGGCTACACCTTC.

This sequence joins TRBV6-4 and TRBJ2-1; possible D gene TRBD2, 5 bases. V lost 1 base to trimming and J lost 8 bases, with 12 bases between them. Germline CDR1 MRHNA, CDR2 SNTAGT. The CDR3 extends over 14 amino acids. DNA for the CDR3: TGTGCCAGCAGTGACTTTGGCGGGCGGGATGAGCAGTTCTTC. It translates to CASSDFGGRDEQFF.

Only one count was recorded for this clone. V and J are TRBV5-1 and TRBJ2-3; 9 bases align to TRBD2. CDR3 length: 16 residues. Looked up from germline, CDR1 is SGHRS and CDR2 is YFSETQ. The ends lost 0 bases at V and 5 bases at J; junction bases unmatched: 7. In DNA form, the CDR3 reads TGCGCCAGCAGCTTGGGCGGGGGGGCCTTGGGAGATACGCAGTATTTT. Protein product: CASSLGGGALGDTQYF.